There are a few counts of the clone carrying this TCR beta chain. Its antigen is unidentified. In making TCR cDNA, 5'RACE template switching added a universal primer site and UMIs to it. One entry per CDR3 protein, called by TCRdb with MiXCR from the 5' RACE reads. In the table there are a few hundred thousand distinct CDR3 sequences, 3% to 4.5% of which are singletons. CDR1 MNHEY and CDR2 SMNVEV come from the germline V gene (reference sequence). The CDR3 sequence is 13 residues long. Losses at the gene ends were 6 bases for V and 8 bases for J; bases not matched to a gene: 1. The source of the sample is a study of T cells after yellow fever vaccination. Study results and limitations: Compared with primary, the secondary response was weaker and peaked at day 5, not 15. Abundant clonotypes from the bulk population could contaminate FACS-sorted repertoires.

This chain uses TRBV27 with TRBJ1-6; 10 positions match TRBD1. This receptor was identified in a man between 18 and 35 years old who received the YFV17D yellow fever vaccine. The sample consisted of PBMCs, taken on the day of the yellow fever booster vaccination. The CDR3 DNA follows: TGTGCCAGCAGGGGACAGGGGTATTCACCCCTCCACTTT. Translating it yields CASRGQGYSPLHF.